One sample yielded the 18 T cell receptor beta chains listed below, sequenced in a study of beta chain features in type 1 diabetes. Expressed TCRB transcripts were sequenced because the isolated RNA had all been reverse transcribed beforehand. Method: immunoSEQ multiplex PCR; TCRdb's copy keeps in-frame clones and lacks some. Among hundreds of thousands of clones listed, less than 20% were seen once. The sample taken for sequencing was naive CD4+ T cells from blood. These receptors all stem from a man aged 18 to 30 in good health.

This clone was seen a handful of times. The chain uses TRBV6-5 and TRBJ2-5; D perhaps matches TRBD1 (7 bases). The CDR3 length is 15 residues. Germline V CDR1 and CDR2: MNHEY, SVGAGI. V lost 0 bases and J lost 7, with 15 bases in between. CDR3 coding DNA: TGTGCCAGCAGTTACTCGACTAGGGGGCAGGGGACCCAGTACTTC. This codes for CASSYSTRGQGTQYF.

The gene calls are TRBV28 and TRBJ1-1; tentatively, D is TRBD1 (5 bases). The CDR3 has 13 amino acids. In germline, CDR1 is MDHEN, CDR2 SYDVKM. V dropped 6 bases and J dropped 9 bases, with 17 bases sitting between them. The chain's CDR3 is CASRRGQRSKAFF. DNA of the CDR3: TGTGCCAGCAGACGAGGACAACGGAGTAAAGCTTTCTTT. Combining the CDR3 with reference TRBV28 and TRBJ1-1 gives the whole variable domain DVKVTQSSRYLVKRTGEKVFLECVQDMDHENMFWYRQDPGLGLRLIYFSYDVKMKEKGDIPEGYSVSREKKERFSLILESASTNQTSMYLCASRRGQRSKAFFGQGTRLTVV.

The chain employs TRBV19 and TRBJ2-2; D remains ambiguous. Germline V gene data show CDR1 as LNHDA and CDR2 as SQIVND (reference sequence). Trimming removed 5 bases at V and 5 bases at J, with 15 bases between. This CDR3 contains 15 residues. The CDR3 sequence: CASSLNEAGTGELFF. CDR3 bases: TGTGCCAGTAGTCTTAACGAAGCCGGTACCGGGGAGCTGTTTTTT.

This clone was seen a few times. This chain connects TRBV7-2 to TRBJ2-7; 7 positions match TRBD1. Germline loops: CDR1 SGHTA, CDR2 FQGNSA. J lost 6 bases, V lost 7 bases, and 6 bases had no gene match. The CDR3 is 12 amino acids. The CDR3 protein is CASKRQGTEQYF. Here the CDR3 DNA reads TGTGCCAGCAAAAGACAGGGCACCGAGCAGTACTTC.

CDR3 in DNA: TGCGCCAGCAGCTTGGTCGACAGGCTGGGATCCAAAAACATTCAGTACTTC. It yields the protein CASSLVDRLGSKNIQYF. The chain uses TRBV5-1 and TRBJ2-4, with TRBD1 as a possible D gene (6 bases). This CDR3 is 17 amino acids long. CDR1 is SGHRS, CDR2 YFSETQ, per germline. With 0 bases removed from V and 2 bases from J, the gap between germline ends came to 15 bases.

This clone was detected only a few times. This sequence joins TRBV29-1 and TRBJ2-5; 11 nucleotides agree with TRBD2. The germline CDR1 and CDR2 sequences are SQVTM and ANQGSEA. The CDR3 totals 14 residues. Unmatched junction bases numbered 1, after V lost 4 bases and J lost 0 bases. CDR3 amino acids: CSVASGGYQETQYF. CDR3 sequence (DNA): TGCAGCGTTGCTAGCGGGGGGTACCAAGAGACCCAGTACTTC.

This sequence joins TRBV28 and TRBJ1-3; no clear D. CDR3 length: 17 residues. CDR1 is MDHEN, CDR2 SYDVKM, per germline. V was shortened by 6 bases and J by 0 bases, with 18 bases between the two germline ends. The CDR3 DNA is TGTGCCAGCAGCCCCCCACTTTGGCAGAGCTCTGGAAACACCATATATTTT. Its protein product is CASSPPLWQSSGNTIYF.

This clone appeared a few times. The V and J genes are TRBV4-1 and TRBJ1-1; maybe TRBD1 (5 bases). This CDR3 region has 14 residues. V lost 3 bases to trimming and J lost 4 bases, with 12 bases between them. The V gene's germline CDR1 is MGHRA and CDR2 YSYEKL. The CDR3 nucleotides read TGCGCCAGCAGCCACTCAGGGTGGGCCACTGAAGCTTTCTTT. Translated, it gives CASSHSGWATEAFF.

This chain uses TRBV15 with TRBJ1-5; no reliable D call. The V and J ends lost 5 bases and 0 bases respectively, with 17 bases between them. This CDR3 is 17 amino acids long. Germline V gene data show CDR1 as LNHNV and CDR2 as YYDKDF (reference sequence). The CDR3 nucleotides read TGTGCCACCAGCGCCCGGACGACACCGTATAGCAATCAGCCCCAGCATTTT. Encoded protein: CATSARTTPYSNQPQHF.

The chain carries TRBV7-2 and TRBJ1-2, with no clear D. V was shortened by 2 bases and J by 0 bases, with 4 bases between the two germline ends. CDR1 is SGHTA and CDR2 is FQGNSA in the germline V gene. CDR3 length: 13 residues. The CDR3 DNA sequence: TGTGCCAGCAGCTTATCGGCTAACTATGGCTACACCTTC. Amino acid sequence: CASSLSANYGYTF.

The chain is built from TRBV7-7 and TRBJ2-1, with no clear D. CDR3 length equals 13 residues. Trimming pared 1 base from V and 7 bases from J, leaving 8 bases between. Germline V gives CDR1 SSHAT, CDR2 FNYEAQ (reference sequence). CDR3 in amino acids: CASSLGLPNEQFF. The CDR3 DNA is TGTGCCAGCAGCTTAGGACTTCCTAATGAGCAGTTCTTC.

This clone appeared a few times. The rearrangement uses TRBV9 and TRBJ1-5; a weak D match, TRBD1 (5 bases). The V end lost 4 bases, the J end lost 0 bases, and 11 bases lay between the germline ends. The CDR3 totals 15 residues. Germline CDR1 reads SGDLS; CDR2 reads YYNGEE. Here the CDR3 reads CASSTLGDSNQPQHF. The DNA for the CDR3 is TGTGCCAGCAGCACTTTAGGGGATAGCAATCAGCCCCAGCATTTT.

The rearrangement joins TRBV7-2 to TRBJ1-2; D possibly corresponds to TRBD1 (6 bases). Germline V gene lookup returns CDR1 SGHTA and CDR2 FQGNSA. CDR3 length equals 12 residues. The CDR3 DNA sequence: TGTGTCACCTTAATGGTTGGGGGCGGCTACACCTTC. This gives the protein CVTLMVGGGYTF.

This clone was observed a handful of times. The chain carries TRBV7-3 and TRBJ2-7; 7 bases are a match to TRBD2. CDR3 length equals 15 residues. The germline V gene encodes CDR1 SGHTA and CDR2 FQGTGA. After removal of 5 bases from V and 5 bases from J, the junction contained 12 bases not matched to a gene. The CDR3 DNA sequence: TGTGCCAGCAGCCCCACCCGCGGGGGAGGCGACGAGCAGTACTTC. This sequence encodes CASSPTRGGGDEQYF.

The CDR3 loop is CASSEQGAQDTQYF. Written as DNA, the CDR3 is TGTGCCAGCAGTGAACAGGGGGCGCAAGATACGCAGTATTTT. The chain combines TRBV2 with TRBJ2-3; 8 bases map to TRBD1. The J segment lost 5 bases and the V segment lost 2 bases, leaving 3 bases of the junction unmatched. Germline CDR1 reads SNHLY; CDR2 reads FYNNEI. This CDR3 contains 14 residues.

This clone was seen only a few times. This sequence joins TRBV2 and TRBJ2-5; no reliable D call. From germline, CDR1 is SNHLY and CDR2 FYNNEI. V shed 4 bases and J shed 2 bases, with 8 bases lying between them. This CDR3 contains 13 residues. The CDR3 region has the DNA TGTGCCAGCAGTGGTGCTAGTCAAGAGACCCAGTACTTC. It specifies CASSGASQETQYF.

This clone was seen a few times. The chain employs TRBV28 and TRBJ2-7; D tentatively fits TRBD1 or TRBD2 (6 bases each). The CDR3 loop spans 15 amino acids. Germline CDR1 MDHEN, CDR2 SYDVKM. V lost 5 bases to trimming and J lost 4 bases, with 18 bases between them. CDR3 nucleotide sequence: TGTGCCAGCAGTAGGGGTTCCGGGGGCGGTTACGAGCAGTACTTC. This encodes CASSRGSGGGYEQYF.

Regarding this clone: An end of the junction does not agree with germline; a read error may underlie this. The chain joins TRBV14 to TRBJ2-7; either TRBD1 or TRBD2 may fit D (5 bases each). The germline gives CDR1 SGHDN, CDR2 FVKESK. There are 14 residues in the CDR3. The CDR3 spells CASSRGKGSFEQYF. The CDR3 DNA reads TGTGCCAGCAGCCGGGGGAAGGGATCCTTCGAGCAGTACTTC.